Shown below are 12 T cell receptor beta chains from a single sample sequenced in a study of early stage breast cancer tumors. TCRdb's copy holds only in-frame clones and misses some; the assay was immunoSEQ multiplex PCR. Of about 72,000 clones in the sample, roughly three quarters were seen once. Material: blood. Receptors originate from a person between 60 and 69 years old with breast cancer.

Note on this clone: A junction boundary mismatches the germline segment, possibly from a read error. The V and J genes are TRBV27 and TRBJ2-7; perhaps TRBD1 as D (6 bases). Germline V gives CDR1 MNHEY, CDR2 SMNVEV (reference sequence). This CDR3 spans 13 amino acids. The CDR3 nucleotides read TGTGCCAGCAGTTCGACAGGCACTACGAGACCTGACTTC. This encodes CASSSTGTTRPDF.

The V call is TRBV7-9, the J call TRBJ1-1; no clear D gene. CDR1 and CDR2 (germline): SEHNR, FQNEAQ (reference sequence). CDR3 length: 13 residues. The V end lost 5 bases, the J end lost 5 bases, and 12 bases lay between the germline ends. The CDR3 nucleotides are TGTGCCAGCAGCCAAAGAGGCGGGACTGAAGCTTTCTTT. The encoded protein is CASSQRGGTEAFF.

The V call is TRBV6-5, the J call TRBJ1-2; D is unresolved. The CDR3 covers 13 residues. The V and J ends lost 0 bases and 4 bases respectively, with 6 bases between them. Germline CDR1 MNHEY, CDR2 SVGAGI. The CDR3 here is CASSYSMAYGYTF. CDR3 DNA sequence: TGTGCCAGCAGTTACTCGATGGCCTATGGCTACACCTTC.

The chain uses TRBV5-5 and TRBJ2-3; D might be TRBD2 (5 bases). The V end was cut by 1 base, the J end by 4 bases, with 13 bases between. There are 15 residues in the CDR3. Germline CDR1 is SGHKS and CDR2 is YYEKEE (reference sequence). Here the CDR3 DNA reads TGTGCCAGCAGCTTGATAGAGGGAAGCGCAGATACGCAGTATTTT. It codes for CASSLIEGSADTQYF.

The rearrangement links TRBV9 to TRBJ2-3, with no clear D. The CDR3 is made up of 12 amino acids. With 0 bases removed from V and 4 bases from J, the gap between germline ends came to 3 bases. CDR1 SGDLS and CDR2 YYNGEE come from the germline V gene. DNA of the CDR3: TGTGCCAGCAGCGTAGGTCCAGATACGCAGTATTTT. It encodes CASSVGPDTQYF.

The genes are TRBV5-1 and TRBJ1-1; TRBD1 might be the D (5 bases). V gave up 4 bases and J gave up 1 base, with 8 bases separating them. This CDR3 is built from 13 residues. The V gene's germline CDR1 is SGHRS and CDR2 YFSETQ. This CDR3 reads CASSNTGNTEAFF. The CDR3 region has the DNA TGCGCCAGCAGCAATACAGGGAACACTGAAGCTTTCTTT.

The gene calls are TRBV10-3 and TRBJ2-5, with D possibly matching TRBD1 (6 bases). V lost 1 base and J 3 bases, leaving 6 bases between the germline ends. Germline CDR1 and CDR2: ENHRY and SYGVKD. The CDR3 extends over 13 amino acids. The CDR3 is CAISEYREETQYF. CDR3 DNA sequence: TGTGCCATCAGTGAGTACAGGGAAGAGACCCAGTACTTC.

The genes are TRBV10-2 and TRBJ2-7, with D tentatively TRBD2 (6 bases). Trimming cost V 5 bases and J 5 bases, with 13 bases left between them. Germline V CDR1 and CDR2: WSHSY, SAAADI. This CDR3 has 13 amino acids. The CDR3 sequence: CASSLTSSHEQYF. The CDR3 DNA sequence: TGCGCCAGCAGTTTGACTAGTTCCCACGAGCAGTACTTC.

CDR3 DNA sequence: TGCGCCAGCAGCTCACAGGGGTACTCCTACAATGAGCAGTTCTTC. Translation gives CASSSQGYSYNEQFF. The V call is TRBV5-1, the J call TRBJ2-1, with TRBD1 matching over 7 bases. J was trimmed by 0 bases and V by 3 bases; bases with no gene match: 3. CDR1 and CDR2 from the germline V gene are SGHRS and YFSETQ. The CDR3 spans 15 residues.

This clone is medium-sized in the sample. The CDR3 DNA follows: TGTGCCAGTAGTATGGTCCAGGGGGCTGGCTACACCTTC. Translated: CASSMVQGAGYTF. The V and J genes are TRBV19 and TRBJ1-2; 8 nucleotides line up with TRBD1. The V gene end was trimmed by 3 bases and the J gene end by 7 bases; junction bases not matched to a gene: 4. Per the germline V gene, CDR1 is LNHDA and CDR2 is SQIVND (reference sequence). This CDR3 region has 13 residues.

The rearrangement uses TRBV5-6 and TRBJ1-2; tentatively, D is TRBD1 (5 bases). Germline V gene data show CDR1 as SGHDT and CDR2 as YYEEEE. The CDR3 runs 12 residues. Deletions cut 4 bases from V and 4 bases from J, with 8 bases between. The CDR3 here is CASSTDSYGYTF. The CDR3 bases are TGTGCCAGCAGCACCGACAGCTATGGCTACACCTTC.

This chain links TRBV6-5 with TRBJ1-5; D is unresolved. Trimming removed 10 bases at V and 0 bases at J, with 13 bases between. The CDR3 totals 14 residues. Germline values: CDR1 MNHEY, CDR2 SVGAGI. For the CDR3, the DNA is TGTGCCACCCGGTCTTCGGGTAGCAATCAGCCCCAGCATTTT. It is translated as CATRSSGSNQPQHF.